This TCR beta chain was recorded in a study of T cell responses to AZD1222 COVID-19 vaccine. Profiled with immunoSEQ multiplex PCR; TCRdb holds only in-frame clones, not every one. The sample records around 200,000 clones, approximately 92% being singletons. V lost 6 bases and J lost 6; bases outside the gene matches: 11. Germline lookup yields CDR1 MDHEN and CDR2 SYDVKM. This CDR3 region has 15 residues. The starting material was peripheral blood, obtained 28 days after the second dose of the MenACWY control vaccine. The sequence was obtained from an adult who received the MenACWY meningococcal vaccine as a control. V is TRBV28 and J is TRBJ2-7; 10 positions agree with TRBD1. CDR3 loop: CASSEPLGQGGEQYF. CDR3 in DNA: TGTGCCAGCAGCGAGCCCCTAGGACAGGGGGGCGAGCAGTACTTC.